The T cell receptor beta chain under discussion was sequenced for a study of shared clonotypes between healthy human individuals. Notes on the study in general: Sorted-subset sequencing, rarefaction showed, was incomplete despite large depth. Larger estimated richness was generally seen in naive subsets than in memory subsets.

Naive CD8 cells lacked CD45RO, underwent positive selection for CCR7 and left out terminally differentiated effector memory CD45RA+ cells. V lost 5 bases and J 2 bases, leaving 10 bases between the germline ends. Germline assignment: CDR1 MNHEY and CDR2 SMNVEV (reference sequence). This CDR3 is 13 amino acids long. A note on this clone: No antigen is known for it.

Libraries were prepared by immunoSEQ multiplex PCR; TCRdb keeps only in-frame clonotypes and omits some of them. The sample has some 2.1 million clones; about 95% are singletons. The rearrangement joins TRBV27 to TRBJ2-7; D is possibly TRBD1 (5 bases). Source material: naive CD8+ T cells sorted from blood. The clonotype originates from a man aged 18 to 35 in good health. CDR3 protein: CASSRGPAYEQYF. The CDR3, as DNA: TGTGCCAGCAGTAGGGGTCCGGCCTACGAGCAGTACTTC.